A selection of T cell receptor beta chains follows, all from one sample in a study of vaccination and CD4 T cells after COVID-19. No cognate antigen is known for these TCRs. From the PCR reads, TCRdb called clonotypes with MiXCR, one entry per CDR3 protein. The sample carries about 15,000 distinct CDR3 sequences, around 50% recorded once. Sequences were derived from CD4+ T cells from blood, cultured in vitro, sampled about 7 months after SARS-CoV-2 vaccination. The receptor set was obtained from a human donor who had recovered from COVID-19. CDR3s include the opening cysteine and the closing phenylalanine or tryptophan. A D gene is named only where the DNA matches it firmly. Clone size is shown for a subset of rows, as once, few, many or a class of expanded clone.

d_gene	v_gene	abundance	j_gene	CDR3aa	CDR3nt
-	TRBV6-2/TRBV6-3	-	TRBJ1-6	CASSYRDAADNSPLHF	TGTGCCAGCAGTTACCGGGACGCTGCTGATAATTCACCCCTCCACTTT
-	TRBV24-1	few	TRBJ2-3	CATSDTTDRTDTQYF	TGTGCCACCAGTGATACGACTGACCGCACAGATACGCAGTATTTT
-	TRBV15	few	TRBJ1-5	CATSRDLAGYSNQPQHF	TGTGCCACCAGCAGAGATCTGGCAGGGTATAGCAATCAGCCCCAGCATTTT
TRBD2	TRBV5-1	-	TRBJ2-5	CASSLSLAEYQETQYF	TGCGCCAGCAGCTTGAGCCTAGCGGAGTACCAAGAGACCCAGTACTTC
-	TRBV21-1	-	TRBJ2-7	CASSKTERLCSYEQYF	TGTGCCAGCAGCAAAACAGAAAGACTTTGCTCCTACGAGCAGTACTTC
TRBD1	TRBV6-1	-	TRBJ2-3	CASSDGGQPTDTQYF	TGTGCCAGCAGTGATGGGGGACAGCCCACAGATACGCAGTATTTT
TRBD1	TRBV20-1	once	TRBJ2-3	CSARNPAGPRGTQYF	TGCAGTGCTAGGAATCCGGCGGGCCCCAGGGGGACGCAGTATTTT
-	TRBV7-8	-	TRBJ1-1	CASSPSRDTEAFF	TGTGCCAGCAGCCCCAGCAGGGACACTGAAGCTTTCTTT
TRBD1	TRBV20-1	few	TRBJ2-1	CSARDRGTGVLYNEQFF	TGCAGTGCTAGAGATCGGGGGACAGGGGTTCTTTACAATGAGCAGTTCTTC
TRBD2	TRBV6-1	once	TRBJ2-1	CASKLANDYNEQFF	TGTGCCAGCAAACTAGCGAATGACTACAATGAGCAGTTCTTC
-	TRBV20-1	medium-sized	TRBJ2-3	CSAGYVDTQYF	TGCAGTGCCGGTTATGTCGATACGCAGTATTTT
TRBD2	TRBV6-5	-	TRBJ2-7	CASSYEGSGAAEQYF	TGTGCCAGCAGTTACGAGGGTAGCGGGGCCGCAGAGCAGTACTTC
-	TRBV6-5	few	TRBJ1-6	CASSYIGGGSPLHF	TGTGCCAGCAGTTATATAGGGGGTGGATCACCCCTCCACTTT
TRBD2	TRBV20-1	-	TRBJ2-1	CSGGARYNEQFF	TGCAGCGGGGGGGCCCGGTACAATGAGCAGTTCTTC
TRBD1	TRBV24-1	-	TRBJ1-5	CATSDATGGGQPQHF	TGTGCCACCAGTGATGCAACAGGGGGCGGTCAGCCCCAGCATTTT
TRBD1	TRBV28	-	TRBJ2-7	CASSRDRISYEQYF	TGTGCCAGCAGTAGGGACAGAATCTCCTACGAGCAGTACTTC
-	TRBV7-2	-	TRBJ2-5	CASSLGLGKSETQYF	TGTGCCAGCAGCTTAGGTTTGGGGAAGTCAGAGACCCAGTACTTC
TRBD2	TRBV24-1	few	TRBJ2-3	CATSDPLSSGAPDTQYF	TGTGCCACCAGTGATCCCCTCTCTAGCGGAGCCCCGGATACGCAGTATTTT
-	TRBV20-1	-	TRBJ2-7	CSARGTVHEQYF	TGCAGTGCCCGCGGGACAGTACACGAGCAGTACTTC
-	TRBV7-2	few	TRBJ2-1	CASSLAGVSYNEQFF	TGTGCCAGCAGCTTAGCGGGAGTATCCTACAATGAGCAGTTCTTC
-	TRBV7-6	-	TRBJ2-3	CASSLWGQRADTQYF	TGTGCCAGCAGCTTATGGGGCCAACGTGCAGATACGCAGTATTTT
-	TRBV20-1	few	TRBJ2-1	CSARDRLLEQFF	TGCAGTGCTAGAGATCGTCTCCTGGAGCAGTTCTTC
-	TRBV19	-	TRBJ1-5	CASSPSWGRGNQPQHF	TGTGCCAGTAGTCCCTCGTGGGGGAGGGGGAATCAGCCCCAGCATTTT
TRBD1	TRBV11-2	-	TRBJ1-5	CASRQLGTEFSNQPQHF	TGTGCCAGCAGACAACTAGGGACAGAGTTTAGCAATCAGCCCCAGCATTTT
TRBD1	TRBV7-9	-	TRBJ2-3	CASSLGDRGPGDTQYF	TGTGCCAGCAGCTTAGGGGACAGGGGGCCGGGGGATACGCAGTATTTT
TRBD2	TRBV2	few	TRBJ2-5	CASSEGRSGGQETQYF	TGTGCCAGCAGTGAAGGCCGCAGCGGGGGACAAGAGACCCAGTACTTC
-	TRBV20-1	few	TRBJ1-2	CSATEEGYGYTF	TGCAGTGCTACGGAGGAGGGCTATGGCTACACCTTC